This TCR beta chain was found in a study of blood T cell repertoires in COVID-19. As for the study in general: Samples of COVID-19 (acute and convalescent) were obtained from the United States, Italy and Spain.

Per the original data handling: Reference gene primers were amplified, and this amplification served to estimate nucleated cell counts. Repertoires were generated with immunoSEQ multiplex PCR, while TCRdb's copy carries only in-frame clones and drops some. V and J calls plus clone size are reproduced from that table; the DNA served to infer D and trimming. The sample has about 270,000 clones, more than 90% seen once. Germline loops: CDR1 SGHRS, CDR2 YFSETQ. This CDR3 contains 13 residues. With 0 bases removed from V and 6 bases from J, the gap between germline ends came to 7 bases. The sequencing input was peripheral blood. The chain uses TRBV5-1 and TRBJ2-1, with D possibly matching TRBD1 (6 bases). This receptor was taken from a person under 35 with COVID-19, enrolled during active disease. CDR3 bases: TGCGCCAGCAGCTTGGCCAGGGGCAATGAGCAGTTCTTC. This encodes CASSLARGNEQFF. Full variable domain (remainder filled in from reference TRBV5-1 and TRBJ2-1): KAGVTQTPRYLIKTRGQQVTLSCSPISGHRSVSWYQQTPGQGLQFLFEYFSETQRNKGNFPGRFSGRQFSNSRSEMNVSTLELGDSALYLCASSLARGNEQFFGPGTRLTVL.